A single sample is the source of the 3 T cell receptor beta chains below, sequenced in a study of shared clonotypes between healthy human individuals. Measured with immunoSEQ multiplex PCR; TCRdb has only the in-frame clones, and not every one. The sample lists under 750,000 clones; over 60% were seen once. Sequenced input: memory CD4+ T cells sorted from blood. Regarding subset: CD45RA-negative fraction. The receptor set was obtained from a woman in her twenties or thirties in good health.

As for this clone: The identical CDR3 is also encoded by other nucleotide sequences in the sample. This chain uses TRBV5-1 with TRBJ2-7; D is perhaps TRBD1 (5 bases). CDR3 length: 13 amino acids. V lost 0 bases and J 1 base, leaving 5 bases between the germline ends. Germline V gives CDR1 SGHRS, CDR2 YFSETQ. CDR3: CASSLDRSYEQYF. Here the CDR3 DNA reads TGCGCCAGCAGCTTGGACAGGTCCTACGAGCAGTACTTC.

The chain combines TRBV4-2 with TRBJ2-7; TRBD2 aligns across 7 bases. The V segment lost 0 bases and the J segment 0 bases; nucleotides outside the gene matches: 8. In germline, CDR1 is LGHNA, CDR2 YNFKEQ. This CDR3 has 17 residues. This chain's CDR3 is CASSQEGLAGSSYEQYF. DNA of the CDR3: TGTGCCAGCAGCCAAGAAGGGTTAGCGGGCAGCTCCTACGAGCAGTACTTC.

The chain combines TRBV27 with TRBJ2-2; D not resolved. The V end lost 2 bases, the J end lost 7 bases, and 11 bases lay between the germline ends. The V gene's germline CDR1 is MNHEY and CDR2 SMNVEV (reference sequence). The CDR3 runs 14 residues. CDR3: CASSLSLLNGELFF. The CDR3 bases are TGTGCCAGCAGTTTAAGTCTACTTAACGGGGAGCTGTTTTTT.